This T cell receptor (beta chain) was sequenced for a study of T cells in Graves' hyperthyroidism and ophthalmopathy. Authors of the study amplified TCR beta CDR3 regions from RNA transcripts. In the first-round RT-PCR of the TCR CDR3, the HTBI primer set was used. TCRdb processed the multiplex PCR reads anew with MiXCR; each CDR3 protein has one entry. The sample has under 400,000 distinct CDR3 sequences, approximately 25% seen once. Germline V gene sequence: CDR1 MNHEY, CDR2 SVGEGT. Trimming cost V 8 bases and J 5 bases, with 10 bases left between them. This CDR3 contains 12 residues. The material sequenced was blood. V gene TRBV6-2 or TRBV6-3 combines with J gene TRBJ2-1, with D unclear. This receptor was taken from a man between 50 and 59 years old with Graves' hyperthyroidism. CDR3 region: CASENVDNEQFF. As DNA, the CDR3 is TGTGCCAGCGAAAACGTAGACAATGAGCAGTTCTTC.